This T cell receptor (beta chain) appears in the sequencing data of a study of monozygotic twins with inflammatory bowel disease. As to this clonotype: Antigen unknown.

CDR3 length equals 17 residues. Germline assignment: CDR1 MNHEY and CDR2 SVGAGI. Findings and limits, study-wide: The analysis failed to separate different T cell subtypes.

TCRdb re-called the 5' RACE reads, yielding one record per CDR3 amino acid sequence without DNA. The sample has roughly 330,000 distinct CDR3 sequences. This TCR was recovered from a human donor with ulcerative colitis or Crohn's disease, or a healthy co-twin of an affected twin (not recorded which). The J gene is TRBJ2-1, the V gene TRBV6-5; the TRBD1 assignment by TCRdb is unverifiable without DNA. Sequencing used blood. CDR3 region: CASSYQGPGNSYNEQFF.